Sequencing of this T cell receptor (beta chain) was carried out in a study of cytomegalovirus exposure and HLA in healthy donors. Whole-study results and caveats: Researchers catalogued approximately 160 TCR beta chains as cytomegalovirus-associated.

Germline V CDR1 and CDR2: SGHTA, FQGTGA. The ends were cut back, 5 bases at V and 3 bases at J, with 13 bases in the middle. The CDR3 consists of 14 residues. This clone was counted a few times. What it binds is unknown. The PCR employed 60 Vbeta primers together with 13 Jbeta primers. TCRdb keeps only in-frame clones here, not all; method: immunoSEQ multiplex PCR. The sample holds around 150,000 clones, 61% seen once. These donors counted as nominally healthy when sampled, but unrecorded immune exposures were likely. J is TRBJ1-2 and V is TRBV7-3; unclear D gene. This clonotype was obtained from a male donor in good health and CMV-seronegative. The sample comprised PBMCs. The CDR3 DNA sequence: TGTGCCAGCAGCCGAACTAGACACGACTATGGCTACACCTTC. This sequence encodes CASSRTRHDYGYTF.